This is a list of T cell receptor beta chains from one sample in a study of shared clonotypes between healthy human individuals. TCRdb's copy holds only in-frame clones and misses some; the assay was immunoSEQ multiplex PCR. This table has around 2.5 million clones, 90% to 95% appearing once. Specimen: naive CD4+ T cells from PBMCs. The receptor set was obtained from a young man in good health. Some clones in this sample may be carry-over from other donors' samples. Both conserved end residues are part of each CDR3. The D gene is left open where the match is weak. Clone size, where shown, is once, few, many, or a class for clones that have expanded.

D: TRBD2; size: NA; J: TRBJ2-3; V: TRBV9; CDR3: CASSSSGREDTQYF; DNA: TGTGCCAGCAGCTCCAGCGGGAGGGAGGATACGCAGTATTTT
D: NA; size: once; J: TRBJ1-1; V: TRBV7-2; CDR3: CASSLGRQVEAFF; DNA: TGTGCCAGCAGCTTAGGCAGGCAAGTGGAAGCTTTCTTT
D: NA; size: NA; J: TRBJ2-3; V: TRBV9; CDR3: CASSVRASTDTQYF; DNA: TGTGCCAGCAGCGTTAGAGCGAGCACAGATACGCAGTATTTT
D: NA; size: NA; J: TRBJ2-7; V: TRBV20-1; CDR3: CSAYRTDFYF; DNA: TGCAGTGCCTACCGGACAGACTTCTACTTC
D: TRBD1; size: NA; J: TRBJ1-2; V: TRBV27; CDR3: CASSLTRGGYGYTF; DNA: TGTGCCAGCAGTTTAACCAGGGGGGGCTATGGCTACACCTTC
D: NA; size: NA; J: TRBJ2-2; V: TRBV6-6; CDR3: CASSYGGTYGELFF; DNA: TGTGCCAGCAGTTACGGGGGAACCTACGGGGAGCTGTTTTTT
D: TRBD1; size: NA; J: TRBJ2-7; V: TRBV28; CDR3: CASSSPWDRGYEQYF; DNA: TGTGCCAGCAGTTCACCCTGGGACAGGGGGTACGAGCAGTACTTC
D: NA; size: NA; J: TRBJ1-1; V: TRBV20-1; CDR3: CSAPKGPTF; DNA: TGCAGTGCGCCCAAGGGCCCCACCTTT
D: NA; size: NA; J: TRBJ1-1; V: TRBV6-1; CDR3: CASTRDTTEAFF; DNA: TGTGCCAGCACCCGGGACACCACTGAAGCTTTCTTT
D: NA; size: NA; J: TRBJ1-5; V: TRBV15; CDR3: CATSRERKISNQPQHF; DNA: TGTGCCACCAGCAGAGAACGGAAAATTAGCAATCAGCCCCAGCATTTT
D: NA; size: once; J: TRBJ2-7; V: TRBV6-5; CDR3: CASSPRRFGGEQYF; DNA: TGTGCCAGCAGCCCAAGGCGTTTCGGGGGAGAGCAGTACTTC
D: TRBD1; size: NA; J: TRBJ1-2; V: TRBV6-1; CDR3: CASRGQGGNYGYTF; DNA: TGTGCCAGCAGGGGACAGGGGGGAAACTATGGCTACACCTTC
D: NA; size: NA; J: TRBJ2-1; V: TRBV2; CDR3: CASSGNGNEQFF; DNA: TGTGCCAGCAGCGGGAACGGGAATGAGCAGTTCTTC
D: TRBD2; size: NA; J: TRBJ2-1; V: TRBV6-5; CDR3: CATRGGRETNEQFF; DNA: TGTGCCACCCGGGGCGGGAGGGAAACCAATGAGCAGTTCTTC
D: TRBD2; size: NA; J: TRBJ2-2; V: TRBV5-1; CDR3: CASSLDPGGTGELFF; DNA: TGCGCCAGCAGCTTGGATCCCGGGGGGACCGGGGAGCTGTTTTTT
D: TRBD1; size: NA; J: TRBJ1-3; V: TRBV4-3; CDR3: CASSQSNTGVLGNTIYF; DNA: TGCGCCAGCAGCCAATCAAATACAGGGGTTTTGGGAAACACCATATATTTT
D: TRBD1; size: NA; J: TRBJ1-1; V: TRBV28; CDR3: CASSTADRSTEAFF; DNA: TGTGCCAGCAGTACCGCGGACAGGTCCACTGAAGCTTTCTTT
D: TRBD1; size: NA; J: TRBJ1-1; V: TRBV30; CDR3: CAWRQGGTEAFF; DNA: TGTGCCTGGCGACAGGGTGGCACTGAAGCTTTCTTT
D: TRBD1; size: NA; J: TRBJ1-1; V: TRBV7-2; CDR3: CASSPTGVGHTEAFF; DNA: TGTGCCAGCAGCCCAACAGGGGTCGGGCACACTGAAGCTTTCTTT
D: TRBD2; size: NA; J: TRBJ2-3; V: TRBV5-1; CDR3: CATQLATSTDTQYF; DNA: TGCGCCACCCAACTAGCGACTAGCACAGATACGCAGTATTTT
D: TRBD2; size: NA; J: TRBJ2-7; V: TRBV5-4; CDR3: CASSSIAGRNGYEQYF; DNA: TGTGCCAGCAGTTCCATAGCGGGAAGGAACGGTTACGAGCAGTACTTC
D: TRBD2; size: NA; J: TRBJ2-7; V: TRBV18; CDR3: CASSTTGTSDSYEQYF; DNA: TGTGCCAGCTCAACTACCGGGACTAGCGACAGCTACGAGCAGTACTTC
D: NA; size: NA; J: TRBJ2-1; V: TRBV5-1; CDR3: CASSLAPYNEQFF; DNA: TGCGCCAGCAGCTTGGCCCCGTACAATGAGCAGTTCTTC
D: TRBD2; size: NA; J: TRBJ2-5; V: TRBV7-9; CDR3: CASSPGTSGGGETQYF; DNA: TGTGCCAGCAGCCCCGGGACTAGCGGGGGGGGAGAGACCCAGTACTTC
D: NA; size: NA; J: TRBJ2-7; V: TRBV9; CDR3: CASSRMSAPSYEQYF; DNA: TGTGCCAGCAGCCGAATGTCCGCACCATCCTACGAGCAGTACTTC
D: TRBD1; size: NA; J: TRBJ1-1; V: TRBV18; CDR3: CASSLNPDRAATEAFF; DNA: TGTGCCAGCTCCCTTAACCCGGACAGGGCGGCCACTGAAGCTTTCTTT
D: NA; size: NA; J: TRBJ2-5; V: TRBV30; CDR3: CAWSRDLGEQYF; DNA: TGTGCCTGGAGTAGGGACTTAGGGGAGCAGTACTTC
D: NA; size: NA; J: TRBJ2-1; V: TRBV25-1; CDR3: CASSLLDHNEQFF; DNA: TGTGCCAGCAGTTTGCTAGACCACAATGAGCAGTTCTTC
D: NA; size: NA; J: TRBJ1-4; V: TRBV7-8; CDR3: CASSEGTHGGKLFF; DNA: TGTGCCAGCAGCGAGGGGACACACGGTGGGAAACTGTTTTTT
D: NA; size: NA; J: TRBJ2-7; V: TRBV27; CDR3: CASSRQADYEQYF; DNA: TGTGCCAGCAGTCGACAGGCTGACTACGAGCAGTACTTC
D: TRBD1; size: NA; J: TRBJ2-5; V: TRBV19; CDR3: CASRETQGRETQYF; DNA: TGTGCCAGTAGGGAAACACAGGGGCGGGAGACCCAGTACTTC
D: TRBD2; size: once; J: TRBJ2-1; V: TRBV15; CDR3: CATSGSSYNEQFF; DNA: TGTGCCACAAGCGGGAGCTCCTACAATGAGCAGTTCTTC
D: NA; size: NA; J: TRBJ2-6; V: TRBV30; CDR3: CAWTSGANVLTF; DNA: TGTGCCTGGACATCCGGGGCCAACGTCCTGACTTTC
D: TRBD1; size: NA; J: TRBJ2-6; V: TRBV29-1; CDR3: CSVSFRDRNSGANVLTF; DNA: TGCAGCGTTTCTTTTCGGGACAGGAACTCTGGGGCCAACGTCCTGACTTTC
D: TRBD1; size: NA; J: TRBJ2-5; V: TRBV28; CDR3: CASRPTGVETQYF; DNA: TGTGCCAGCAGACCGACAGGGGTAGAGACCCAGTACTTC
D: NA; size: NA; J: TRBJ2-1; V: TRBV6-1; CDR3: CASTGLYNEQFF; DNA: TGTGCCAGCACTGGACTCTACAATGAGCAGTTCTTC
D: NA; size: NA; J: TRBJ2-5; V: TRBV7-2; CDR3: CASSPGGGWKTQYF; DNA: TGTGCCAGCAGCCCCGGAGGGGGGTGGAAGACCCAGTACTTC
D: TRBD1; size: NA; J: TRBJ2-4; V: TRBV6-5; CDR3: CASSYVGQGAKNIQYF; DNA: TGTGCCAGCAGTTACGTGGGACAGGGGGCTAAAAACATTCAGTACTTC
D: NA; size: NA; J: TRBJ1-3; V: TRBV30; CDR3: CAWSRGHSGNTIYF; DNA: TGTGCCTGGAGCCGAGGTCACTCTGGAAACACCATATATTTT
D: NA; size: NA; J: TRBJ2-1; V: TRBV5-1; CDR3: CASSVAGPNNEQFF; DNA: TGCGCCAGCAGCGTGGCCGGGCCAAACAATGAGCAGTTCTTC
D: NA; size: few; J: TRBJ1-5; V: TRBV6-1; CDR3: CASSEVNRGGQPQHF; DNA: TGTGCCAGCAGTGAAGTTAATCGGGGGGGACAGCCCCAGCATTTT
D: NA; size: NA; J: TRBJ2-1; V: TRBV4-1; CDR3: CASSQDWAVSSYNEQFF; DNA: TGCGCCAGCAGCCAAGATTGGGCGGTGAGCTCCTACAATGAGCAGTTCTTC
D: NA; size: NA; J: TRBJ2-1; V: TRBV9; CDR3: CASSVESPYNEQFF; DNA: TGTGCCAGCAGCGTAGAATCGCCCTACAATGAGCAGTTCTTC
D: NA; size: NA; J: TRBJ2-7; V: TRBV7-2; CDR3: CASSLEQLSYEQYF; DNA: TGTGCCAGCAGCTTAGAGCAACTCTCCTACGAGCAGTACTTC
D: TRBD2; size: NA; J: TRBJ2-7; V: TRBV27; CDR3: CASSSRLPGLEGDEQYF; DNA: TGTGCCAGCAGTTCCCGCCTACCGGGACTAGAAGGGGACGAGCAGTACTTC
D: NA; size: NA; J: TRBJ1-2; V: TRBV7-2; CDR3: CASSFSRGVGGYTF; DNA: TGTGCCAGCAGCTTCTCCAGGGGCGTCGGAGGCTACACCTTC
D: TRBD1; size: NA; J: TRBJ1-5; V: TRBV27; CDR3: CASSSGTEPQHF; DNA: TGTGCCAGCAGTTCCGGGACAGAGCCCCAGCATTTT
D: NA; size: once; J: TRBJ2-7; V: TRBV28; CDR3: CATITRGYEQYF; DNA: TGTGCCACCATAACGCGGGGCTACGAGCAGTACTTC